This TCR beta chain was sequenced during a study of early T cells in non-severe SARS-CoV-2 infection. The V gene end was trimmed by 0 bases and the J gene end by 5 bases; junction bases not matched to a gene: 4. Germline V lookup: CDR1 SGHRS, CDR2 YFSETQ. The CDR3 is made up of 15 amino acids. Unique molecular identifiers were affixed to single, distinct cDNA molecules. Using its own MiXCR run on the 5' RACE reads, TCRdb lists one record per CDR3 protein. The repertoire holds approximately 45,000 distinct CDR3 sequences, with approximately 11% as singletons. This TCR derives from an adult who was a healthcare worker with PCR-confirmed SARS-CoV-2 infection or an uninfected control (not recorded which). J is TRBJ1-5 and V is TRBV5-1; 8 bases align to TRBD1. Sequenced: whole blood. The DNA for the CDR3 is TGCGCCAGCAGCTTGGGGCAGGGGGCATATCAGCCCCAGCATTTT. Its protein is CASSLGQGAYQPQHF.